Shown below are 7 T cell receptor beta chains from a single sample sequenced in a study of PD-1 blockade in mismatch repair-deficient tumors. Some clones are missing from TCRdb's copy, which holds only in-frame ones; the method was immunoSEQ multiplex PCR. Of approximately 50,000 clones listed, approximately 80% are singletons. The source was peripheral blood, collected 4 weeks after starting pembrolizumab. The source of these receptors is an adult with mismatch repair-deficient cancer.

This clone was observed once. One end of the junction is discordant with germline, which a read error may explain. J is TRBJ2-1 and V is TRBV10-2; 9 nucleotides align to TRBD2. There are 14 residues in the CDR3. Germline loops: CDR1 WSHSY, CDR2 SAAADI. CDR3 in amino acids: CASSESTEAGGLLF. As DNA, the CDR3 is TGCGCCAGCAGTGAGTCGACTGAAGCGGGAGGACTGCTCTTC.

The rearrangement links TRBV7-2 to TRBJ1-2; D ambiguous. This CDR3 contains 13 residues. With 2 bases removed from V and 2 bases from J, the gap between germline ends came to 6 bases. Looked up from germline, CDR1 is SGHTA and CDR2 is FQGNSA. The CDR3 nucleotides read TGTGCCAGCAGCTTATTAGACAACTATGGCTACACCTTC. Encoded protein: CASSLLDNYGYTF.

The chain uses TRBV5-1 and TRBJ2-1; TRBD2 agrees at 7 bases. V gave up 0 bases and J gave up 5 bases; unmatched junction bases: 8. The CDR3 length is 16 residues. Germline values: CDR1 SGHRS, CDR2 YFSETQ. CDR3 residues: CASSLESGTTHNEQFF. The CDR3 coding sequence is TGCGCCAGCAGCTTGGAAAGCGGGACGACCCACAATGAGCAGTTCTTC.

This rearrangement joins TRBV28 to TRBJ2-3; D is perhaps TRBD2 (6 bases). Germline V gene lookup returns CDR1 MDHEN and CDR2 SYDVKM. V was pared by 5 bases and J by 2 bases, with 14 bases between. The CDR3 covers 15 residues. CDR3: CASSARLGNTDTQYF. CDR3 DNA: TGTGCCAGCAGTGCCAGACTAGGAAACACAGATACGCAGTATTTT.

In its sample, this clone was seen a few times. V usage is TRBV4-1 and J usage is TRBJ1-5, with D unclear. This CDR3 contains 16 residues. Germline-derived CDR1 and CDR2 are MGHRA and YSYEKL. The germline V and J ends were trimmed by 1 base and 7 bases, with 17 bases remaining between them. CDR3 nucleotides: TGCGCCAGCAGCCAAGCCCCCTTCCGGGGAATCCAGCCCCAGCATTTT. Amino acids: CASSQAPFRGIQPQHF.

This chain links TRBV5-4 with TRBJ2-7; D may be TRBD1 or TRBD2 (5 bases each). With 4 bases removed from V and 6 bases from J, the gap between germline ends came to 20 bases. CDR3 length: 15 amino acids. Per the germline V gene, CDR1 is SGHNT and CDR2 is YYREEE (reference sequence). CDR3 bases: TGTGCCAGCAGCGTCCCCGGGGCAGTGCCGGGCGAGCAGTACTTC. Translated, it gives CASSVPGAVPGEQYF.

This clone was seen just once. The V call is TRBV5-8, the J call TRBJ1-2; no clear D. Germline V CDR1 and CDR2: SGHTS, YDEGEE. The V end lost 4 bases, the J end lost 7 bases, and 14 bases lay between the germline ends. The CDR3 loop spans 13 amino acids. The CDR3, as DNA: TGTGCCAGCAGCCGTATCGGGCCGGCTGGCTACACCTTC. The encoded protein is CASSRIGPAGYTF.